The 18 T cell receptor beta chains below all came from one sample that was sequenced in a study of neurological immune-mediated disorders. Time point denoted: longitudinal time-point 3. In TCRdb, the 5' RACE reads were re-called with MiXCR into one record per CDR3 protein. This table holds approximately 47,000 distinct CDR3 sequences, roughly 13% found once. Source material: PBMCs. The receptor set was obtained from a male donor with HTLV-1-associated myelopathy (HAM/TSP).

This clonotype was picked up many times. This chain connects TRBV5-1 to TRBJ1-5; 10 positions match TRBD1. The length of the CDR3 is 15 residues. Germline V gives CDR1 SGHRS, CDR2 YFSETQ. The V segment lost 0 bases and the J segment 6 bases; nucleotides outside the gene matches: 3. CDR3 protein: CASSLGQGASQPQHF. DNA of the CDR3: TGCGCCAGCAGCTTGGGACAGGGGGCATCTCAGCCCCAGCATTTT.

This clonotype was observed at least ten times. The rearrangement uses TRBV20-1 and TRBJ1-6; 11 bases line up with TRBD1. The CDR3 spans 14 residues. Per germline, CDR1 DFQATT and CDR2 SNEGSKA (reference sequence). The ends lost 3 bases at V and 7 bases at J; junction bases unmatched: 2. The chain's CDR3 is CSASWDRGNSPLHF. CDR3 sequence (DNA): TGCAGTGCTAGTTGGGACAGGGGGAATTCACCCCTCCACTTT.

This clonotype was seen repeatedly, ten times or more. This chain uses TRBV28 with TRBJ2-7; D is possibly TRBD1 or TRBD2 (5 bases each). V was cut by 11 bases and J by 0 bases, with 17 bases left in between. CDR3 length: 14 residues. Germline V gives CDR1 MDHEN, CDR2 SYDVKM. The CDR3, as DNA: TGTGCCGCTGGGACGGGGACGAGCTCCTACGAGCAGTACTTC. This codes for CAAGTGTSSYEQYF.

This chain connects TRBV7-2 to TRBJ2-7, with 7 bases fitting TRBD2. Trimming at V came to 5 bases and at J to 3 bases, leaving 10 bases not matched to a gene. This CDR3 has 15 amino acids. Germline assignment: CDR1 SGHTA and CDR2 FQGNSA. The CDR3 loop is CASSPDRGESYEQYF. Written as DNA, the CDR3 is TGTGCCAGCAGCCCGGACCGGGGGGAGAGCTACGAGCAGTACTTC.

Comment on this clonotype: A much larger clone differs from this one at a single base, so this may be a read error. The chain has TRBV29-1 and TRBJ1-3, with unresolved D. Germline-derived CDR1 and CDR2 are SQVTM and ANQGSEA. The CDR3 is 13 amino acids. Trimming removed 5 bases at V and 2 bases at J, with 10 bases between. The CDR3 nucleotides read TGCAGCGTTAAAGCCCAAGCTGGAAACACCATATATTTT. The encoded protein is CSVKAQAGNTIYF.

This clonotype was seen a few times. Here the CDR3 DNA reads TGTGCCAGCAGAAGGGCCTTTAACTATGGCTACACCTTC. It encodes CASRRAFNYGYTF. The V gene is TRBV12-3 or TRBV12-4, the J gene TRBJ1-2, with no clear D. V lost 6 bases to trimming and J lost 1 base, with 9 bases between them. The CDR3 loop spans 13 amino acids.

This clonotype has ten or more counts. The V gene is TRBV5-1, the J gene TRBJ1-4; 9 nucleotides match TRBD1. V shed 5 bases, J shed 8 bases, and the junction held 7 bases outside the gene matches. The length of the CDR3 is 14 residues. CDR1 and CDR2 (germline): SGHRS, YFSETQ. CDR3 loop: CASRAGTGNEKLFF. The DNA of the CDR3 is TGCGCCAGCAGAGCCGGGACAGGGAACGAAAAACTGTTTTTT.

This clonotype turned up a few times. This sequence joins TRBV5-1 and TRBJ2-1; TRBD2 agrees at 14 bases. This CDR3 region has 15 residues. Germline values: CDR1 SGHRS, CDR2 YFSETQ. V lost 4 bases and J lost 6; bases outside the gene matches: 3. Here the CDR3 DNA reads TGCGCCAGCAGCAAGACTAGCGGGGGGGTCAATGAGCAGTTCTTC. This codes for CASSKTSGGVNEQFF.

This clonotype was picked up a small number of times. The chain employs TRBV5-1 and TRBJ1-1, with 10 nucleotides matching TRBD1. The J segment lost 6 bases and the V segment lost 7 bases, leaving 3 bases of the junction unmatched. The CDR3 contains 12 residues. Germline V gene data show CDR1 as SGHRS and CDR2 as YFSETQ. CDR3 coding DNA: TGCGCCAGCGGGGACAGGGGATCTGAAGCTTTCTTT. As protein: CASGDRGSEAFF.

This clonotype was counted ten times or more. The gene calls are TRBV20-1 and TRBJ2-1, with 7 bases fitting TRBD1. Germline loops: CDR1 DFQATT, CDR2 SNEGSKA (reference sequence). The V gene end was trimmed by 3 bases and the J gene end by 7 bases; junction bases not matched to a gene: 6. This CDR3 has 13 amino acids. The CDR3 DNA sequence: TGCAGTGCTAGGGGACAGTTTCGGAATGAGCAGTTCTTC. This gives the protein CSARGQFRNEQFF.

By sample fraction, this clonotype is medium-sized. The chain combines TRBV15 with TRBJ2-1; tentative D call: TRBD2 (7 bases). Germline values: CDR1 LNHNV, CDR2 YYDKDF (reference sequence). Trimming removed 0 bases at V and 10 bases at J, with 10 bases between. This CDR3 is 13 amino acids long. The CDR3 DNA is TGTGCCACCAGCAGAGAGTCGGGGGGCGAGCAGTTCTTC. Encoded protein: CATSRESGGEQFF.

As regards this clonotype: A read error may explain this, as a much larger clone is one base away. The CDR3 DNA is TGCGCCAGCAGCCCCCGGGACAGCTATGTCACTGAAGCTTTCTTT. Residues: CASSPRDSYVTEAFF. V gene TRBV5-1 combines with J gene TRBJ1-1; TRBD1 aligns across 7 bases. The V and J ends lost 4 bases and 4 bases, in that order; junction bases with no gene match: 10. The CDR3 runs to 15 residues. Germline CDR1 reads SGHRS; CDR2 reads YFSETQ.

This clonotype was counted many times. The chain is built from TRBV20-1 and TRBJ1-1; D not resolved. Trimming cost V 6 bases and J 2 bases, with 13 bases left between them. The CDR3 length is 13 residues. Looked up from germline, CDR1 is DFQATT and CDR2 is SNEGSKA (reference sequence). The CDR3 DNA follows: TGCAGTGCCGCATCACCTCCTAACACTGAAGCTTTCTTT. Residues: CSAASPPNTEAFF.

This clonotype has a count of ten or more. The J gene is TRBJ1-1, the V gene TRBV5-1; 8 nucleotides match TRBD1. Germline trimming cut 6 bases from V and 1 base from J; bases unmatched to any gene: 5. The CDR3 runs 14 residues. Germline CDR1 SGHRS, CDR2 YFSETQ. The CDR3 DNA is TGCGCCAGCACCCACGGACAGGGGAACACTGAAGCTTTCTTT. The encoded protein is CASTHGQGNTEAFF. Filled out from reference TRBV5-1 and TRBJ1-1, the complete variable domain reads KAGVTQTPRYLIKTRGQQVTLSCSPISGHRSVSWYQQTPGQGLQFLFEYFSETQRNKGNFPGRFSGRQFSNSRSEMNVSTLELGDSALYLCASTHGQGNTEAFFGQGTRLTVV.

The CDR3 spells CASSSPDRDYGYTF. In DNA form, the CDR3 reads TGCGCCAGCAGCTCTCCGGACAGGGACTATGGCTACACCTTC. This chain uses TRBV5-1 with TRBJ1-2; TRBD1 agrees at 8 bases. There are 14 residues in the CDR3. J gave up 3 bases and V 3 bases, and 4 bases lay outside the gene matches. Looked up from germline, CDR1 is SGHRS and CDR2 is YFSETQ.

This clonotype was detected many times. CDR3 sequence (DNA): TGTGCCAGCAGCTTATTACTGAGGAAGAACACTGAAGCTTTCTTT. Translated: CASSLLLRKNTEAFF. The chain joins TRBV7-2 to TRBJ1-1; D gene uncertain. The germline V gene has CDR1 SGHTA and CDR2 FQGNSA. This CDR3 region has 15 residues. The V and J ends lost 2 bases and 1 base respectively, with 11 bases between them.

The table lists this clonotype with a count of one. V is TRBV5-6 and J is TRBJ2-1; 14 bases fit TRBD2. Losses at the gene ends were 4 bases for V and 9 bases for J; bases not matched to a gene: 9. Germline V gene lookup returns CDR1 SGHDT and CDR2 YYEEEE. There are 16 residues in the CDR3. CDR3 region: CASSGTSGGASIEQFF. In nucleotides, the CDR3 is TGTGCCAGCAGCGGGACTAGCGGGGGAGCCTCCATTGAGCAGTTCTTC.

In this sample, this clonotype turned up many times. This chain links TRBV6-2 or TRBV6-3 with TRBJ2-4, with D maybe TRBD1 (6 bases). CDR3 length: 15 amino acids. CDR1 MNHEY and CDR2 SVGEGT come from the germline V gene. The ends were cut back, 6 bases at V and 0 bases at J, with 12 bases in the middle. The CDR3 reads CASSPGVIAKNIQYF. CDR3 sequence (DNA): TGTGCCAGCAGCCCAGGGGTCATAGCCAAAAACATTCAGTACTTC.